This T cell receptor beta chain was sequenced for a study of cytomegalovirus exposure and HLA in healthy donors. PCR amplification relied on 60 Vbeta primers (plus 13 Jbeta primers). Sequenced by immunoSEQ multiplex PCR; TCRdb stores in-frame clones only, minus some. The sample's table shows around 150,000 clones. CDR1 and CDR2 from the germline V gene are SGHTA and FQGTGA. CDR3 length: 14 residues. V gave up 5 bases and J gave up 7 bases, with 14 bases separating them. With regard to this clone: Its antigen is currently unknown.

Study conclusions and caveats: A list of more than 150 TCR beta chains associated with cytomegalovirus was given.

This receptor was taken from a woman aged 55-70 years in good health and CMV-seronegative. Specimen: PBMCs. The rearrangement joins TRBV7-3 to TRBJ2-2, with D perhaps TRBD1 (5 bases). CDR3: CASSPGWQGGELFF. The CDR3 DNA follows: TGTGCCAGCAGCCCAGGGTGGCAGGGCGGGGAGCTGTTTTTT.